A selection of T cell receptor beta chains follows, all from one sample in a study of blood T cell repertoires in COVID-19. Using immunoSEQ multiplex PCR, the repertoire was profiled, and TCRdb retains in-frame clones only, with some absent. The table has hundreds of thousands of clones, roughly 88% seen once. Input material: PBMCs or T cells enriched from blood (not recorded which). These receptors originate from a woman in her 30s who had recovered from COVID-19. Both conserved end residues are part of each CDR3. The D gene is left open where the match is weak. A row's size may be missing; if present it is once, few, many or a size class.

j_gene | v_gene | abundance | d_gene | len | CDR3aa | CDR3nt
TRBJ2-1 | TRBV10-3 | - | - | 13 | CAIMRELGNEQFF | TGTGCCATCATGAGGGAATTGGGGAATGAGCAGTTCTTC
TRBJ2-3 | TRBV19 | - | TRBD2 | 15 | CASSPIGGATDTQYF | TGTGCCAGTAGTCCCATCGGGGGGGCCACCGATACGCAGTATTTT
TRBJ2-7 | TRBV11-2 | - | - | 15 | CASSSFTDPSYEQYF | TGTGCCAGCAGCTCTTTTACAGACCCTTCCTACGAGCAGTACTTC
TRBJ1-1 | TRBV7-8 | - | - | 16 | CASSLWQGVMNTEAFF | TGTGCCAGCAGCTTATGGCAGGGCGTCATGAACACTGAAGCTTTCTTT
TRBJ2-3 | TRBV7-9 | - | - | 15 | CASSHPGHLPDTQYF | TGTGCCAGCAGCCACCCGGGACACCTCCCAGATACGCAGTATTTT
TRBJ1-2 | TRBV29-1 | - | - | 12 | CSVVTGNYGYTF | TGCAGCGTTGTAACGGGAAACTATGGCTACACCTTC
TRBJ1-1 | TRBV28 | - | - | 16 | CASSLLDLVMNTEAFF | TGTGCCAGCAGTTTGCTCGACTTAGTCATGAACACTGAAGCTTTCTTT
TRBJ1-2 | TRBV12-3/TRBV12-4 | - | - | 11 | CASRQGFGYTF | TGTGCCAGCAGGCAGGGGTTCGGCTACACCTTC
TRBJ2-7 | TRBV27 | - | TRBD2 | 15 | CASSPPGLALDEQYF | TGTGCCAGCAGTCCTCCGGGACTAGCCCTGGACGAGCAGTACTTC
TRBJ2-7 | TRBV12-3/TRBV12-4 | - | - | 11 | CASRGAGEQYF | TGTGCCAGCAGGGGGGCGGGTGAGCAGTACTTC
TRBJ1-1 | TRBV4-1 | - | - | 17 | CASSQAISGGRRTEAFF | TGCGCCAGCAGCCAGGCCATTTCGGGGGGAAGGAGGACTGAAGCTTTCTTT
TRBJ2-5 | TRBV30 | - | TRBD2 | 13 | CAWSVWGGGTQYF | TGTGCCTGGAGTGTATGGGGGGGAGGGACCCAGTACTTC
TRBJ2-3 | TRBV2 | - | - | 16 | CASRPFGLALGDTQYF | TGTGCCAGCAGGCCCTTTGGACTGGCACTCGGGGATACGCAGTATTTT
TRBJ1-1 | TRBV28 | few | - | 13 | CASSFSIGKEAFF | TGTGCCAGCAGTTTCTCAATCGGTAAGGAAGCTTTCTTT
TRBJ2-1 | TRBV9 | - | TRBD1 | 19 | CASSHRDRGWREDLNEQFF | TGTGCCAGCAGCCATAGGGACAGGGGTTGGCGGGAGGACCTGAATGAGCAGTTCTTC
TRBJ2-7 | TRBV27 | - | TRBD1 | 14 | CASSSYRGKYEQYF | TGTGCCAGCAGTTCCTACAGGGGGAAGTACGAGCAGTACTTC
TRBJ1-2 | TRBV6-2/TRBV6-3 | once | - | 12 | CASSYGPYGYTF | TGTGCCAGCAGTTACGGGCCCTATGGCTACACCTTC
TRBJ2-7 | TRBV28 | - | - | 13 | CASSLGLLYEQYF | TGTGCCAGCAGTTTGGGACTTTTATACGAGCAGTACTTC
TRBJ1-3 | TRBV7-2 | few | TRBD1 | 17 | CASSLGFSGGAGNTIYF | TGTGCCAGCAGCTTAGGGTTTTCAGGGGGTGCTGGAAACACCATATATTTT
TRBJ1-2 | TRBV5-1 | - | - | 12 | CASSLSTAAYTF | TGCGCCAGCAGCTTGTCGACGGCGGCCTACACCTTC
TRBJ2-2 | TRBV3-1/TRBV3-2 | - | - | 13 | CASSLRGTGELFF | TGTGCCAGCAGCCTTAGGGGTACCGGGGAGCTGTTTTTT
TRBJ2-2 | TRBV7-2 | once | TRBD2 | 18 | CASSLNPAGGLHTGELFF | TGTGCCAGCAGCTTAAACCCAGCGGGGGGGCTTCACACCGGGGAGCTGTTTTTT
TRBJ1-2 | TRBV4-1 | - | - | 14 | CASSRRVGDYGYTF | TGCGCCAGCAGCCGGAGGGTTGGGGACTATGGCTACACCTTC
TRBJ1-1 | TRBV15 | - | - | 13 | CATSRDEETEAFF | TGTGCCACCAGCAGAGATGAGGAGACTGAAGCTTTCTTT
TRBJ1-3 | TRBV15 | - | - | 14 | CATSRVRARDTIYF | TGTGCCACCAGCAGAGTGAGGGCGAGGGACACCATATATTTT
TRBJ1-1 | TRBV6-2/TRBV6-3 | - | TRBD1 | 15 | CASSPRGIGNTEAFF | TGTGCCAGCAGCCCCAGGGGGATCGGGAACACTGAAGCTTTCTTT
TRBJ2-2 | TRBV5-6 | - | - | 15 | CASSLSDWNTGELFF | TGTGCCAGCAGCTTGTCGGACTGGAACACCGGGGAGCTGTTTTTT
TRBJ2-5 | TRBV7-3 | - | - | 14 | CASSLNAGLETQYF | TGTGCCAGCAGCTTAAATGCGGGTTTGGAGACCCAGTACTTC
TRBJ2-3 | TRBV10-3 | - | TRBD2 | 15 | CAISQGLAYADTQYF | TGTGCCATCAGCCAGGGACTAGCCTACGCAGATACGCAGTATTTT
TRBJ2-5 | TRBV19 | few | - | 16 | CASSIILRLREETQYF | TGTGCCAGTAGTATAATTCTGAGGTTACGGGAAGAGACCCAGTACTTC
TRBJ1-6 | TRBV3-1/TRBV3-2 | many | TRBD1 | 15 | CASSLGDRGPAPLHF | TGTGCCAGCAGCCTGGGAGACAGGGGGCCGGCACCCCTCCACTTT
TRBJ1-2 | TRBV11-2 | few | - | 17 | CASSLSGRAFNRYGYTF | TGTGCCAGCAGCTTATCCGGGAGAGCCTTTAACCGTTATGGCTACACCTTC
TRBJ2-1 | TRBV7-8 | - | TRBD2 | 17 | CASSSPLLAGWGNEQFF | TGTGCCAGCAGCTCCCCCTTACTAGCGGGATGGGGTAATGAGCAGTTCTTC
TRBJ1-5 | TRBV10-3 | - | TRBD1 | 17 | CAISELGTDLSNQPQHF | TGTGCCATCAGTGAGCTCGGGACAGATCTTAGCAATCAGCCCCAGCATTTT
TRBJ2-5 | TRBV12-3/TRBV12-4 | - | - | 13 | CASSLTIQETQYF | TGTGCCAGCAGTTTGACTATCCAAGAGACCCAGTACTTC
TRBJ1-1 | TRBV5-1 | - | - | 14 | CASSLGPDSIEAFF | TGCGCCAGCAGCTTAGGCCCGGACAGTATTGAAGCTTTCTTT
TRBJ1-3 | TRBV5-6 | - | - | 16 | CASSHWGVPSGNTIYF | TGTGCCAGCAGCCACTGGGGGGTGCCAAGTGGAAACACCATATATTTT
TRBJ1-4 | TRBV6-1 | - | - | 14 | CASSEGGWSEKLFF | TGTGCCAGCAGTGAGGGGGGGTGGAGTGAAAAACTGTTTTTT
TRBJ2-7 | TRBV7-2 | - | TRBD2 | 15 | CASSSRGRGAYEQYF | TGTGCCAGCAGCTCCCGCGGGCGGGGGGCCTACGAGCAGTACTTC
TRBJ2-1 | TRBV27 | - | TRBD2 | 16 | CASRRTPGGARNEQFF | TGTGCCAGCAGGCGAACGCCCGGGGGGGCTCGTAATGAGCAGTTCTTC
TRBJ1-1 | TRBV2 | - | TRBD1 | 16 | CASSGQYRGPNTEAFF | TGTGCCAGTAGCGGTCAGTACAGGGGGCCGAACACTGAAGCTTTCTTT
TRBJ2-3 | TRBV27 | - | TRBD2 | 17 | CASSPLSTSGSTDTQYF | TGTGCCAGCAGTCCATTGTCGACTAGCGGGAGCACAGATACGCAGTATTTT
TRBJ1-1 | TRBV5-5 | few | - | 15 | CASSHRDSRDTEAFF | TGTGCCAGCAGCCACCGAGACAGTAGAGACACTGAAGCTTTCTTT
TRBJ2-2 | TRBV6-5 | - | - | 15 | CASIRRHTNTGELFF | TGTGCCAGCATCAGGCGCCATACGAACACCGGGGAGCTGTTTTTT
TRBJ2-7 | TRBV19 | - | - | 14 | CASSDRPGAYEQYF | TGTGCCAGTAGCGACAGACCAGGAGCCTACGAGCAGTACTTC
TRBJ2-7 | TRBV5-1 | - | - | 12 | CASRGAPYEQYF | TGCGCCAGCAGGGGGGCTCCCTACGAGCAGTACTTC
TRBJ2-7 | TRBV5-3 | - | TRBD2 | 18 | CARSAVAGGRVPPYEQYF | TGTGCCAGAAGCGCTGTAGCGGGGGGCCGCGTTCCCCCCTACGAGCAGTACTTC
TRBJ1-2 | TRBV28 | - | - | 15 | CASSLEWRTNYGYTF | TGTGCCAGCAGTTTAGAATGGAGGACTAACTATGGCTACACCTTC
TRBJ1-1 | TRBV7-7 | - | - | 13 | CASSNGGLTEAFF | TGTGCCAGCAGTAACGGGGGGTTGACTGAAGCTTTCTTT
TRBJ2-1 | TRBV4-1 | - | TRBD1 | 15 | CASSHSGTASDEQFF | TGCGCCAGCAGCCATTCCGGGACAGCCTCAGACGAGCAGTTCTTC
TRBJ2-1 | TRBV7-8 | - | - | 12 | CASSSPSNEQFF | TGTGCCAGCAGCTCTCCCAGCAATGAGCAGTTCTTC
TRBJ2-5 | TRBV3-1/TRBV3-2 | - | - | 13 | CASSQGSPWTQYF | TGTGCCAGCAGCCAAGGGAGCCCTTGGACCCAGTACTTC